This record looks at one TCR beta chain sequence and its context. As yet, its antigen is unknown. The germline gives CDR1 MNHEY, CDR2 SMNVEV (reference sequence). The CDR3 is 14 residues long. Between the trimmed V and J ends, which lost 3 bases and 1 base, there was a span of 7 bases. These data originate in a study of CD8 T cells in Susac syndrome. From blood CD8+ and CD4+ T cells, TCR beta sequences were generated. In contrast to the negatively isolated CD8+ and CD4+ T cells, TEMRA cells were FACS-enriched. Random hexamers were used to reverse transcribe an amount of roughly 0.45 to 1 ug RNA. The CDR3 of TCR beta was amplified by immunoSEQ multiplex PCR across 54 Vbeta and 13 Jbeta. TCRdb called the immunoSEQ multiplex PCR reads again in MiXCR, with one record for every CDR3 protein. The sample shows under 250,000 distinct CDR3 sequences, about 93% of them seen only once. General study points: The study's TCR sequencing and HLA analysis drew on a certain number of individuals. That number was acknowledged as relatively small.

Sequencing used CD4+ T cells from PBMCs. This TCR came from a human donor with multiple sclerosis. The gene calls are TRBV27 and TRBJ1-3; no definite D call. The CDR3 reads CASSFSGSGNTIYF. The CDR3, as DNA: TGTGCCAGCAGTTTTTCCGGTTCTGGAAACACCATATATTTT.